The next 27 T cell receptor beta chains were all read from a single sample in a study of breast tumors, draining lymph nodes, adjacent tissues. Axillary draining lymph nodes of breast cancer patients supplied the node samples. TCRdb reprocessed the multiplex PCR reads with MiXCR, giving one entry per CDR3 protein. This sample has 150,000 to 250,000 distinct CDR3 sequences, with around 33% found just once. The sequenced material came from axillary lymph node tissue. The receptors were gathered from a female donor with breast cancer. Some clones in this sample may be carry-over from other donors' samples.

This clonotype was seen only once. V usage is TRBV30 and J usage is TRBJ2-7, with TRBD1 identical over 11 bases. The CDR3 runs to 17 residues. Germline lookup yields CDR1 GTSNPN and CDR2 SVGIG (reference sequence). V shed 5 bases and J 1 base; nucleotides not matched to a gene: 13. CDR3 DNA sequence: TGTGCCTGGGGGGGCCCATTCCGGGACAGGGGGTCCTACGAGCAGTACTTC. Translating it yields CAWGGPFRDRGSYEQYF.

This clonotype has ten or more counts. V gene TRBV19 combines with J gene TRBJ2-4, with 7 bases that match TRBD1. The CDR3 sequence is 14 residues long. CDR1 is LNHDA, CDR2 SQIVND, per germline (reference sequence). After removal of 3 bases from V and 12 bases from J, the junction contained 11 bases not matched to a gene. The CDR3 is CASSMTGPLLGQYF. The CDR3 region has the DNA TGTGCCAGTAGTATGACAGGGCCTTTGCTGGGTCAGTACTTC.

Notes on this clonotype: This may arise from a read error, as a much more abundant clone is one base away. The V call is TRBV6-5, the J call TRBJ2-3; D is uncertain. V was trimmed by 5 bases and J by 0 bases, leaving 12 bases between them. Per the germline V gene, CDR1 is MNHEY and CDR2 is SVGAGI. This CDR3 has 15 amino acids. The CDR3 DNA reads TGTGCCAGCAGTCACTGGCAGCAAAGCACAGATACGCAGTATTTT. Translating gives CASSHWQQSTDTQYF.

This clonotype was counted ten times or more. The CDR3 is CSASPGLAGGAETQYF. CDR3 bases: TGCAGTGCTAGCCCTGGACTAGCGGGAGGTGCGGAGACCCAGTACTTC. J is TRBJ2-5 and V is TRBV20-1, with 14 bases lining up with TRBD2. The CDR3 is 16 amino acids. The trim removed 3 bases at V and 5 bases at J, leaving 8 bases unmatched. Germline CDR1 DFQATT, CDR2 SNEGSKA (reference sequence).

On this clonotype itself: A much larger clone lies one base from this, so it may be a read error. This rearrangement joins TRBV20-1 to TRBJ2-1; D remains unclear. Germline values: CDR1 DFQATT, CDR2 SNEGSKA (reference sequence). The CDR3 spans 11 residues. The CDR3 DNA sequence: TGCAGTGCGAGGCCGCGGAATGAGCAGTCCTTC. It is translated as CSARPRNEQSF.

In regard to this clonotype: Germline and junction disagree at one end, which may indicate a read error. V and J are TRBV9 and TRBJ2-3; 13 bases fit TRBD2. The length of the CDR3 is 17 residues. Germline V gene data show CDR1 as SGDLS and CDR2 as YYNGEE. The CDR3 nucleotides read TGTGCCAGCAGCACCGGGACTAGCGGGGCGGGCACAGCTACGCAGTATTTC. Translation gives CASSTGTSGAGTATQYF.

Points on this clonotype: One end of the junction fails to match germline, which may point to a read error. V is TRBV20-1 and J is TRBJ2-1; TRBD1 might be the D (5 bases). The CDR3 totals 19 residues. The germline gives CDR1 DFQATT, CDR2 SNEGSKA (reference sequence). This chain's CDR3 is CSARGPGRLPGNSYNEQVF. The CDR3 DNA reads as TGCAGTGCTAGAGGCCCAGGGCGTCTTCCGGGTAACTCCTACAATGAGCAGGTCTTC.

This clonotype was found many times. The V and J genes are TRBV4-2 and TRBJ2-2, with TRBD2 matching over 10 bases. The V gene end was trimmed by 2 bases and the J gene end by 7 bases; junction bases not matched to a gene: 10. This CDR3 is built from 17 residues. Germline V gene lookup returns CDR1 LGHNA and CDR2 YNFKEQ. CDR3 amino acids: CASSQMLAGDQGGELFF. CDR3 DNA: TGTGCCAGCAGCCAAATGCTAGCGGGAGATCAGGGCGGGGAGCTGTTTTTT.

This clonotype was detected many times. The V and J genes are TRBV7-6 and TRBJ2-3, with D tentatively TRBD1 or TRBD2 (5 bases each). The germline V gene has CDR1 SGHVS and CDR2 FNYEAQ. The CDR3 covers 15 residues. V was trimmed by 1 base and J by 1 base, leaving 9 bases between them. CDR3 nucleotides: TGTGCCAGCAGCTTAGACGGGGCACGCACAGATACGCAGTATTTT. Translating gives CASSLDGARTDTQYF.

A remark on this clonotype: A much larger clone is a single base away; this may be a read error. V is TRBV2 and J is TRBJ1-1, with 7 positions matching TRBD1. V gave up 8 bases and J gave up 6 bases; unmatched junction bases: 9. Germline V lookup: CDR1 SNHLY, CDR2 FYNNEI. This CDR3 comprises 13 residues. The CDR3 DNA sequence: TGTGCCAGCCGCGGGACAGCCCTCGCTGAAGCTTTCTTT. Its protein product is CASRGTALAEAFF.

This clonotype was seen a few times. A single base separates this from a much larger clone, so it may be a read error. The chain combines TRBV5-4 with TRBJ2-7, with D possibly TRBD1 on 5 matching bases. The CDR3 sequence is 14 residues long. CDR1 is SGHNT and CDR2 is YYREEE in the germline V gene (reference sequence). The CDR3 DNA follows: TGTGTCAGCAAACTGGACACGGTGGCCTACGAGCAGTACTTC. It yields the protein CVSKLDTVAYEQYF.

The rearrangement links TRBV7-2 to TRBJ2-7; D not resolved. The CDR3 spans 14 residues. V lost 4 bases to trimming and J lost 2 bases, with 12 bases between them. CDR1 and CDR2 (germline): SGHTA, FQGNSA. CDR3 DNA: TGTGCCAGCAGCTACGGAGCAGTGACCTACGAGCAGTACTTC. Its translation is CASSYGAVTYEQYF.

This clonotype was picked up a small number of times. V and J are TRBV27 and TRBJ2-3; no clear D gene. Trimming left V 9 bases short and J 1 base short, with 11 bases between. CDR3 length equals 13 residues. The V gene's germline CDR1 is MNHEY and CDR2 SMNVEV (reference sequence). The CDR3 sequence: CASKDIGTDTQYF. As DNA, the CDR3 is TGTGCCAGTAAAGACATTGGCACAGATACGCAGTATTTT.

This clonotype was found many times. In DNA, the CDR3 is TGTGCCAGCAGCTCAGAACAGGGCGTTTTGTACTTC. Protein sequence: CASSSEQGVLYF. The rearrangement links TRBV13 to TRBJ2-7; D may be TRBD1 (6 bases). Germline V CDR1 and CDR2: PRHDT, FYEKMQ (reference sequence). This CDR3 contains 12 residues. V was cut by 4 bases and J by 12 bases, with 16 bases left in between.

This rearrangement joins TRBV6-5 to TRBJ2-6, with D possibly being TRBD2 (5 bases). The V end lost 0 bases, the J end lost 19 bases, and 13 bases lay between the germline ends. The CDR3 sequence is 12 residues long. Per germline, CDR1 MNHEY and CDR2 SVGAGI. The CDR3 loop is CASSYSRGGDTF. Written as DNA, the CDR3 is TGTGCCAGCAGTTACTCGAGAGGAGGAGACACTTTC.

The rearrangement uses TRBV20-1 and TRBJ1-6; D is unclear. The CDR3 sequence is 12 residues long. Looked up from germline, CDR1 is DFQATT and CDR2 is SNEGSKA (reference sequence). Trimming pared 4 bases from V and 6 bases from J, leaving 7 bases between. The CDR3 protein is CSATPANSPLHF. The CDR3 nucleotides are TGCAGTGCTACCCCGGCTAATTCACCCCTCCACTTT.

Comment on this clonotype: A read error may explain this, as a much larger clone is one base away. CDR3 loop: CASSTFGGAVETQYF. CDR3 nucleotides: TGTGCCAGTAGTACTTTCGGGGGGGCCGTGGAGACCCAGTACTTC. The rearrangement uses TRBV19 and TRBJ2-5; 8 bases fit TRBD2. V was pared by 4 bases and J by 5 bases, with 9 bases of the junction left unmatched. This CDR3 spans 15 amino acids. Germline V CDR1 and CDR2: LNHDA, SQIVND (reference sequence).

This clonotype was detected many times. The chain links TRBV12-5 to TRBJ2-3; 14 bases line up with TRBD2. The CDR3 has 16 amino acids. V lost 6 bases and J lost 4; bases outside the gene matches: 6. In germline, CDR1 is LGHNT, CDR2 FRNRAP. The CDR3 spells CASGSGLAGGPDTQYF. The CDR3 bases are TGTGCTAGTGGGTCCGGACTAGCGGGAGGCCCAGATACGCAGTATTTT.

V gene TRBV19 combines with J gene TRBJ2-7; 7 positions agree with TRBD1. Germline lookup yields CDR1 LNHDA and CDR2 SQIVND (reference sequence). The trim removed 5 bases at V and 3 bases at J, leaving 4 bases unmatched. This CDR3 contains 13 residues. The CDR3 is CASSRTGHYEQYF. Written as DNA, the CDR3 is TGTGCCAGTAGTCGGACAGGTCACTACGAGCAGTACTTC.

The chain joins TRBV19 to TRBJ1-6; 9 nucleotides match TRBD1. The CDR3 loop spans 14 amino acids. Per germline, CDR1 LNHDA and CDR2 SQIVND (reference sequence). J was trimmed by 6 bases and V by 10 bases; bases with no gene match: 7. CDR3 nucleotide sequence: TGTGCCAAGATGGACAGGGGAGGTAATTCACCCCTCCACTTT. This gives the protein CAKMDRGGNSPLHF.

As for this clonotype: The junction departs from the called germline gene at one end, perhaps through a read error. The CDR3 is CASSGKPQHF. CDR3 in DNA: TGTGCCAGCAGCGGGAAGCCACAGCATTTT. The chain recombines TRBV9 with TRBJ1-5, with D unclear. From germline, CDR1 is SGDLS and CDR2 YYNGEE. This CDR3 contains 10 residues. Using reference TRBV9 and TRBJ1-5 for the parts outside the CDR3, the full variable domain is DSGVTQTPKHLITATGQRVTLRCSPRSGDLSVYWYQQSLDQGLQFLIQYYNGEERAKGNILERFSAQQFPDLHSELNLSSLELGDSALYFCASSGKPQHFGDGTRLSIL.

The chain recombines TRBV7-9 with TRBJ1-5; no firm D call. The CDR3 is made up of 13 amino acids. The V and J ends lost 1 base and 11 bases respectively, with 12 bases between them. CDR1 SEHNR and CDR2 FQNEAQ come from the germline V gene (reference sequence). As DNA, the CDR3 is TGTGCCAGCAGCTTAGGGAGTCAAGAGACCCAGCATTTT. Amino acids: CASSLGSQETQHF.

The chain recombines TRBV5-1 with TRBJ2-5, with D perhaps given as TRBD1 or TRBD2 (5 bases each). Germline V gives CDR1 SGHRS, CDR2 YFSETQ. The CDR3 totals 14 residues. V was trimmed by 2 bases and J by 8 bases, leaving 16 bases between them. CDR3 nucleotide sequence: TGCGCCAGCAGCTTCACCGCAGGCTGGGACACCCAGTACTTC. It translates to CASSFTAGWDTQYF. Together with reference TRBV5-1 and TRBJ2-5, the CDR3 gives the full variable domain: KAGVTQTPRYLIKTRGQQVTLSCSPISGHRSVSWYQQTPGQGLQFLFEYFSETQRNKGNFPGRFSGRQFSNSRSEMNVSTLELGDSALYLCASSFTAGWDTQYFGPGTRLLVL.

This chain connects TRBV20-1 to TRBJ2-5; D not certain. CDR1 DFQATT and CDR2 SNEGSKA come from the germline V gene (reference sequence). Between the trimmed V and J ends, which lost 3 bases and 9 bases, there was a span of 20 bases. The CDR3 covers 14 residues. CDR3 sequence reads: CSASRGYSNQPQYF. The CDR3 nucleotides read TGCAGTGCTAGCCGCGGATATAGCAATCAGCCCCAGTACTTC.

This clonotype was detected ten times or more. The chain couples TRBV20-1 to TRBJ2-5; TRBD2 agrees at 11 bases. The CDR3 loop spans 16 amino acids. CDR1 is DFQATT, CDR2 SNEGSKA, per germline (reference sequence). After removal of 6 bases from V and 4 bases from J, the junction contained 13 bases not matched to a gene. As DNA, the CDR3 is TGCAGTGCCCGTTCGTTTAGCGGGGGGGCTGGAGAGACCCAGTACTTC. Translation gives CSARSFSGGAGETQYF.

With regard to this clonotype: Compared with germline, one end of the junction differs, possibly owing to a read error. This chain links TRBV24-1 with TRBJ2-2, with TRBD1 as a possible D gene (6 bases). The CDR3 has 12 residues. Per germline, CDR1 KGHDR and CDR2 SFDVKD. CDR3 DNA: TGTGCCGCCAAAACAGGGACCGGGGAGCTATTTTTT. Its protein is CAAKTGTGELFF.

This sequence joins TRBV7-8 and TRBJ2-6; D is uncertain. The CDR3 covers 14 residues. With 5 bases removed from V and 4 bases from J, the gap between germline ends came to 9 bases. Germline V gene data show CDR1 as SGHVS and CDR2 as FQNEAQ. This chain's CDR3 is CASSLTSGANVLTF. CDR3 DNA sequence: TGTGCCAGCAGCCTAACTTCAGGGGCCAACGTCCTGACTTTC.